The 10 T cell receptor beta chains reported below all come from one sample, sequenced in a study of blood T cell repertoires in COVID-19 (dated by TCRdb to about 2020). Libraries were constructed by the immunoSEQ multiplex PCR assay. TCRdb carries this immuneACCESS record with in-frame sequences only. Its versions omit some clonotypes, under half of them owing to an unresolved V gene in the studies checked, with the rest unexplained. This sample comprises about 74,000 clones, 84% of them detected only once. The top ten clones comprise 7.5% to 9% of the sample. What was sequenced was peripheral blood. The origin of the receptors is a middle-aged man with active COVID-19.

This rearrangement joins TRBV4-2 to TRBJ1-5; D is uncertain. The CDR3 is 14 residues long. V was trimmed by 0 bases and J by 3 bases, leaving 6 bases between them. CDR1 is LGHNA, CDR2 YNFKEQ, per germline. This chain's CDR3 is CASSQDLINQPQHF. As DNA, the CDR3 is TGTGCCAGCAGCCAAGACCTAATCAATCAGCCCCAGCATTTT.

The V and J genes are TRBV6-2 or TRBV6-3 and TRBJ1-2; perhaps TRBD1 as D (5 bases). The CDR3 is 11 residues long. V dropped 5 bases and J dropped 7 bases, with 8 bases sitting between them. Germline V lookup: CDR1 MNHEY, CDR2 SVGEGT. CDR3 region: CASSQGSGYTF. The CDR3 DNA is TGTGCCAGCAGTCAGGGTAGTGGCTACACCTTC.

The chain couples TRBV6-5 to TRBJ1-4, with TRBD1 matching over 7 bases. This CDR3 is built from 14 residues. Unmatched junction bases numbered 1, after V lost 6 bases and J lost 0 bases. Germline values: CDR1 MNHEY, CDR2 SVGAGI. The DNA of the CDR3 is TGTGCCAGCAGGACAGGGTCAACTAATGAAAAACTGTTTTTT. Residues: CASRTGSTNEKLFF.

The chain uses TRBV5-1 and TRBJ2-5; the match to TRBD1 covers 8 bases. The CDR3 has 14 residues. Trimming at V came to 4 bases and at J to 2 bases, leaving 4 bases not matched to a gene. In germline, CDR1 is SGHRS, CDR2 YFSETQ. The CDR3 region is CASSQGTGQETQYF. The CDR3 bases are TGCGCCAGCAGCCAAGGGACAGGTCAAGAGACCCAGTACTTC.

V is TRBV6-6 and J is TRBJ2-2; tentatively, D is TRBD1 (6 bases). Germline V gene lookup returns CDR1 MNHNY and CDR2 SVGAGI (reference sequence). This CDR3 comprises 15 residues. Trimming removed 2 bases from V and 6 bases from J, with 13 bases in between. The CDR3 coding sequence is TGTGCCAGCAGTTACGTAGGCAGGGGAGCCGGGGAGCTGTTTTTT. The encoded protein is CASSYVGRGAGELFF.

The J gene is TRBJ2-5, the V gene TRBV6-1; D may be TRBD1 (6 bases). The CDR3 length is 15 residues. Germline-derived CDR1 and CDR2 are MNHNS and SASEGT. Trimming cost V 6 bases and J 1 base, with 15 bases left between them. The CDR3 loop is CASSQPTGFQETQYF. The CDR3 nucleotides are TGTGCCAGCAGCCAACCTACAGGGTTCCAAGAGACCCAGTACTTC.

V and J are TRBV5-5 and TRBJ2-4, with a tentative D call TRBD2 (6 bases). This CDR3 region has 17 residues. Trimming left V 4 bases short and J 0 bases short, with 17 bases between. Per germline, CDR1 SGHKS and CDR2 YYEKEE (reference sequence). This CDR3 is CASSLDSGSLAKNIQYF. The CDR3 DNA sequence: TGTGCCAGCAGCCTCGATAGCGGTTCACTAGCCAAAAACATTCAGTACTTC.

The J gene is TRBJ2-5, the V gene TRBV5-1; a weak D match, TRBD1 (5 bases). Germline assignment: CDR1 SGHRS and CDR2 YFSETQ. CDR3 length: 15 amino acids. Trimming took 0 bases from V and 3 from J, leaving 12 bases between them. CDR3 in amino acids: CASSLGPGSEETQYF. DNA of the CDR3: TGCGCCAGCAGCTTGGGGCCAGGGTCAGAAGAGACCCAGTACTTC.

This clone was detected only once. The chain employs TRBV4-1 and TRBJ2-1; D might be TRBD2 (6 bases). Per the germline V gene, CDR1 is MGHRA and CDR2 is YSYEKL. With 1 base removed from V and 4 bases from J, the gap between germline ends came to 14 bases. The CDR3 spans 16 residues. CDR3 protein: CASSQAPGLLYNEQFF. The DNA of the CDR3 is TGCGCCAGCAGCCAAGCCCCGGGACTGTTATACAATGAGCAGTTCTTC.

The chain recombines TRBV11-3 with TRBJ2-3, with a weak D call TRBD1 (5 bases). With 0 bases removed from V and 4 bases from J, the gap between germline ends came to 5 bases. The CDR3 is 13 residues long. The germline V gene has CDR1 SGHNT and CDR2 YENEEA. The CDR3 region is CASSLEGADTQYF. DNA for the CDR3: TGTGCCAGCAGCTTAGAAGGGGCAGATACGCAGTATTTT.